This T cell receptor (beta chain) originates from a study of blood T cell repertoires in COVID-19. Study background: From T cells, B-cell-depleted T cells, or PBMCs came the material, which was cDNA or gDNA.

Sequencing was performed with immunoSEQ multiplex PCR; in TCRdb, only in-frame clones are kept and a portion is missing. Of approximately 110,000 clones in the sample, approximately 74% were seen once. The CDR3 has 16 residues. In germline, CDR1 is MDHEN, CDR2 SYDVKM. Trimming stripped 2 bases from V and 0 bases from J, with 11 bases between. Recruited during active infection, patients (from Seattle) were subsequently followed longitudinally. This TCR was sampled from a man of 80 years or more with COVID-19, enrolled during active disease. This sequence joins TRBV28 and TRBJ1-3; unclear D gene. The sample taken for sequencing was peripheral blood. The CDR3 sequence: CASSLTQVASGNTIYF. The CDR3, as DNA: TGTGCCAGCAGTTTAACCCAGGTCGCCTCTGGAAACACCATATATTTT.